This TCR beta chain was identified during a study of radiotherapy plus CTLA-4 blockade in lung cancer. People whose metastatic non-small-cell lung cancer was chemo-refractory got focal radiation along with CTLA-4 blockade by ipilimumab. V gave up 4 bases and J gave up 3 bases; unmatched junction bases: 13. This CDR3 comprises 17 residues. Germline CDR1 SGHVS, CDR2 FQNEAQ. Measured with immunoSEQ multiplex PCR; TCRdb has only the in-frame clones, and not every one. This table holds some 90,000 clones, around 83% found once. The source was peripheral blood, collected from a patient treated with radiotherapy plus ipilimumab. The gene calls are TRBV7-8 and TRBJ2-3; 7 nucleotides align to TRBD1. This receptor was identified in a human donor with non-small cell lung cancer who had stable disease on radiotherapy plus ipilimumab. CDR3 amino acids: CASSYRQGIIGTDTQYF. CDR3 DNA: TGTGCCAGCAGCTACAGACAGGGAATAATTGGAACAGATACGCAGTATTTT.